This T cell receptor beta chain was recovered during a study of T cells in Graves' hyperthyroidism and ophthalmopathy. Overall study results and limits: Ophthalmopathy, as predicted by the model, came a median about six months after the prediction. Blood shared most expanded thyroid clonotypes above 0.001.

This clonotype was observed at least ten times. As yet, its antigen is unknown. RNA transcripts yielded amplified TCR beta CDR3 regions. Carried out on the TCR CDR3, a first-round RT-PCR used the HTBI primer set. TCRdb re-called the multiplex PCR reads through MiXCR, storing one row per CDR3 protein. The table records more than 550,000 distinct CDR3 sequences, approximately 15% of them present only once. Participants, patients aged 18 to 65, had newly diagnosed hyperthyroidism with a duration under 2 months. The study left out patients who had uncontrolled infection, other autoimmune disease, pregnancy or lactation. Looked up from germline, CDR1 is SEHNR and CDR2 is FQNEAQ (reference sequence). This CDR3 is 14 amino acids long. V was clipped by 7 bases and J by 1 base; unmatched bases: 5.

The chain is built from TRBV7-9 and TRBJ1-1; 8 bases fit TRBD1. The sequence came from a man between 45 and 60 years old with Graves' hyperthyroidism. The sequencing input was blood. The CDR3 here is CASTLGQANTEAFF. The CDR3, as DNA: TGTGCCAGCACCTTGGGACAGGCGAACACTGAAGCTTTCTTT. Full variable domain (rest looked up from reference TRBV7-9 and TRBJ1-1): DTGVSQNPRHKITKRGQNVTFRCDPISEHNRLYWYRQTLGQGPEFLTYFQNEAQLEKSRLLSDRFSAERPKGSFSTLEIQRTEQGDSAMYLCASTLGQANTEAFFGQGTRLTVV.